This is a list of T cell receptor beta chains from one sample in a study of vaccination effects on CD4 cells after COVID-19. Sequenced by immunoSEQ multiplex PCR; TCRdb stores in-frame clones only, minus some. The sample includes more than 35,000 clones, approximately 70% seen only once; the top ten take 25% to 40%. Their antigens remain unidentified. The sample was CD4+ T cells from PBMCs cultured with a peptide pool, taken before COVID-19 vaccination. The source is a human donor who had a prior SARS-CoV-2 infection. CDR3s include the opening cysteine and the closing phenylalanine or tryptophan. Fields, in order: V gene, clone size, J gene, D gene, CDR3 protein, CDR3 DNA. A D gene is named only where the DNA matches it firmly. Only part of the rows carry a size: once, few, many, or a class if the clone is expanded.

v_gene: TRBV6-4
abundance: .
j_gene: TRBJ2-2
d_gene: .
CDR3aa: CASSEHSFTGELFF
CDR3nt: TGTGCCAGCAGTGAACACAGTTTTACCGGGGAGCTGTTTTTT

v_gene: TRBV6-2/TRBV6-3
abundance: once
j_gene: TRBJ2-7
d_gene: .
CDR3aa: CASSSGFWPSVYEQYF
CDR3nt: TGTGCCAGCAGTTCGGGGTTTTGGCCGTCAGTTTACGAGCAGTACTTC

v_gene: TRBV7-3
abundance: .
j_gene: TRBJ1-1
d_gene: TRBD1
CDR3aa: CASSTGDRGDTEAFF
CDR3nt: TGTGCCAGCAGCACAGGGGACAGGGGGGACACTGAAGCTTTCTTT

v_gene: TRBV5-1
abundance: few
j_gene: TRBJ2-3
d_gene: TRBD2
CDR3aa: CASSITSGFTDTQYF
CDR3nt: TGCGCCAGCAGCATAACTAGCGGATTCACAGATACGCAGTATTTT

v_gene: TRBV7-9
abundance: .
j_gene: TRBJ2-2
d_gene: .
CDR3aa: CASSRVGGGLPGELFF
CDR3nt: TGTGCCAGCAGCCGCGTTGGAGGGGGTTTGCCCGGGGAGCTGTTTTTT

v_gene: TRBV7-9
abundance: .
j_gene: TRBJ2-3
d_gene: TRBD2
CDR3aa: CASSPRGLANTDTQYF
CDR3nt: TGTGCCAGCAGCCCCAGGGGACTAGCGAACACAGATACGCAGTATTTT

v_gene: TRBV11-3
abundance: .
j_gene: TRBJ1-2
d_gene: TRBD1
CDR3aa: CASSLEGRGGVYGYTF
CDR3nt: TGTGCCAGCAGCTTAGAAGGGAGAGGGGGCGTCTATGGCTACACCTTC

v_gene: TRBV15
abundance: .
j_gene: TRBJ1-6
d_gene: .
CDR3aa: CATSRDRGDNSPLHF
CDR3nt: TGTGCCACCAGCAGAGACAGGGGTGACAATTCACCCCTCCACTTT

v_gene: TRBV6-1
abundance: .
j_gene: TRBJ2-3
d_gene: .
CDR3aa: CASSDWGGASTDTQYF
CDR3nt: TGTGCCAGCAGTGACTGGGGGGGGGCCAGCACAGATACGCAGTATTTT

v_gene: TRBV15
abundance: .
j_gene: TRBJ2-1
d_gene: TRBD2
CDR3aa: CATSRVRLAGGRGEQFF
CDR3nt: TGTGCCACCAGCAGAGTTCGTCTAGCGGGGGGGCGGGGTGAGCAGTTCTTC

v_gene: TRBV2
abundance: few
j_gene: TRBJ1-2
d_gene: .
CDR3aa: CASSVVANYYGYTF
CDR3nt: TGTGCCAGCAGTGTCGTGGCAAACTACTATGGCTACACCTTC

v_gene: TRBV2
abundance: .
j_gene: TRBJ2-1
d_gene: .
CDR3aa: CASSAQGRALYNEQFF
CDR3nt: TGTGCCAGCAGTGCCCAAGGACGGGCCCTCTACAATGAGCAGTTCTTC

v_gene: TRBV19
abundance: .
j_gene: TRBJ1-5
d_gene: .
CDR3aa: CASSIYRNQPQHF
CDR3nt: TGTGCCAGTAGTATCTACAGGAATCAGCCCCAGCATTTT

v_gene: TRBV11-3
abundance: .
j_gene: TRBJ2-1
d_gene: TRBD2
CDR3aa: CASSHPSTSGSTFSYNEQFF
CDR3nt: TGTGCCAGCAGCCACCCCTCGACTAGCGGGAGTACCTTCTCCTACAATGAGCAGTTCTTC

v_gene: TRBV6-5
abundance: .
j_gene: TRBJ1-5
d_gene: .
CDR3aa: CASRQAGVSHQPQHF
CDR3nt: TGTGCCAGCAGGCAAGCGGGGGTGAGCCATCAGCCCCAGCATTTT

v_gene: TRBV7-2
abundance: .
j_gene: TRBJ1-3
d_gene: .
CDR3aa: CASSTQGSGNTIYF
CDR3nt: TGTGCCAGCAGCACACAGGGCTCTGGAAACACCATATATTTT

v_gene: TRBV5-1
abundance: few
j_gene: TRBJ2-7
d_gene: TRBD2
CDR3aa: CASSLALAGISYEQYF
CDR3nt: TGCGCCAGCAGCTTGGCCCTAGCGGGAATCTCCTACGAGCAGTACTTC

v_gene: TRBV9
abundance: .
j_gene: TRBJ1-1
d_gene: TRBD1
CDR3aa: CASGRQGNTEAFF
CDR3nt: TGTGCCAGCGGGCGACAGGGGAACACTGAAGCTTTCTTT

v_gene: TRBV9
abundance: .
j_gene: TRBJ2-2
d_gene: .
CDR3aa: CASSVEVFGANTGELFF
CDR3nt: TGTGCCAGCAGCGTAGAGGTCTTCGGGGCGAACACCGGGGAGCTGTTTTTT

v_gene: TRBV6-5
abundance: .
j_gene: TRBJ1-5
d_gene: .
CDR3aa: CASSSGPSSNQPQHF
CDR3nt: TGTGCCAGCAGTTCAGGTCCGAGTTCCAATCAGCCCCAGCATTTT

v_gene: TRBV14
abundance: .
j_gene: TRBJ1-6
d_gene: .
CDR3aa: CASSQGLQNSPLHF
CDR3nt: TGTGCCAGCAGCCAAGGACTACAGAATTCACCCCTCCACTTT

v_gene: TRBV15
abundance: .
j_gene: TRBJ2-7
d_gene: .
CDR3aa: CATSRLAASRAEQYF
CDR3nt: TGTGCCACCAGCAGGTTAGCGGCATCCCGGGCGGAGCAGTACTTC

v_gene: TRBV10-3
abundance: few
j_gene: TRBJ2-2
d_gene: .
CDR3aa: CAISAHTSFDGELFF
CDR3nt: TGTGCCATCAGTGCTCATACTAGCTTTGACGGGGAGCTGTTTTTT

v_gene: TRBV14
abundance: .
j_gene: TRBJ1-2
d_gene: .
CDR3aa: CASSLWPGVGGYTF
CDR3nt: TGTGCCAGCAGCCTCTGGCCGGGTGTAGGCGGCTACACCTTC

v_gene: TRBV5-1
abundance: .
j_gene: TRBJ1-3
d_gene: .
CDR3aa: CASSFSISGNTIYF
CDR3nt: TGCGCCAGCAGCTTTTCCATCTCTGGAAACACCATATATTTT

v_gene: TRBV11-2
abundance: .
j_gene: TRBJ2-2
d_gene: TRBD2
CDR3aa: CASSLRLAGNTGELFF
CDR3nt: TGTGCCAGCAGCTTAAGACTAGCGGGGAACACCGGGGAGCTGTTTTTT

v_gene: TRBV11-2
abundance: once
j_gene: TRBJ2-3
d_gene: TRBD2
CDR3aa: CASSLVGDSGRAASQYF
CDR3nt: TGTGCCAGCAGCTTAGTGGGAGATAGCGGGAGGGCCGCTTCGCAGTATTTT

v_gene: TRBV9
abundance: once
j_gene: TRBJ1-1
d_gene: .
CDR3aa: CASSPRQGMNTEAFF
CDR3nt: TGTGCCAGCAGCCCCCGGCAGGGTATGAACACTGAAGCTTTCTTT

v_gene: TRBV23-1
abundance: .
j_gene: TRBJ1-2
d_gene: .
CDR3aa: CASSQSKGVQDYTF
CDR3nt: TGCGCCAGCAGTCAATCAAAAGGGGTCCAAGACTACACCTTC

v_gene: TRBV27
abundance: .
j_gene: TRBJ2-7
d_gene: TRBD1
CDR3aa: CASSRGQGAYEQYF
CDR3nt: TGTGCCAGCAGTCGAGGGCAGGGGGCCTACGAGCAGTACTTC

v_gene: TRBV3-1/TRBV3-2
abundance: .
j_gene: TRBJ1-4
d_gene: .
CDR3aa: CASSQLDEKLFF
CDR3nt: TGTGCCAGCAGCCAACTCGATGAAAAACTGTTTTTT

v_gene: TRBV7-9
abundance: few
j_gene: TRBJ1-1
d_gene: TRBD1
CDR3aa: CASSLEGQAEAFF
CDR3nt: TGTGCCAGCAGCTTAGAGGGACAGGCTGAAGCTTTCTTT

v_gene: TRBV4-2
abundance: few
j_gene: TRBJ2-3
d_gene: TRBD2
CDR3aa: CASSQDGAGEGTDTQYF
CDR3nt: TGTGCCAGCAGCCAAGATGGGGCGGGAGAGGGCACAGATACGCAGTATTTT

v_gene: TRBV6-6
abundance: .
j_gene: TRBJ1-2
d_gene: .
CDR3aa: CATRRIGTDYGYTF
CDR3nt: TGTGCCACCCGACGCATCGGGACGGACTATGGCTACACCTTC

v_gene: TRBV5-1
abundance: .
j_gene: TRBJ2-5
d_gene: TRBD2
CDR3aa: CASSLRSGGAGETQYF
CDR3nt: TGCGCCAGCAGCCTTAGATCGGGGGGGGCCGGGGAGACCCAGTACTTC

v_gene: TRBV21-1
abundance: .
j_gene: TRBJ1-5
d_gene: .
CDR3aa: CASSRRNQPQHF
CDR3nt: TGTGCCAGCAGCAGACGGAATCAGCCCCAGCATTTT

v_gene: TRBV24-1
abundance: .
j_gene: TRBJ2-1
d_gene: TRBD1
CDR3aa: CATSDPTGAGDEQFF
CDR3nt: TGTGCCACCAGTGATCCGACAGGGGCCGGGGATGAGCAGTTCTTC

v_gene: TRBV28
abundance: .
j_gene: TRBJ2-5
d_gene: .
CDR3aa: CASSLPGSGKETQYF
CDR3nt: TGTGCCAGCAGTCTACCGGGTAGCGGAAAAGAGACCCAGTACTTC

v_gene: TRBV6-5
abundance: .
j_gene: TRBJ2-1
d_gene: .
CDR3aa: CASSRWGAHNEQFF
CDR3nt: TGTGCCAGCAGTCGCTGGGGGGCCCACAATGAGCAGTTCTTC

v_gene: TRBV30
abundance: .
j_gene: TRBJ2-7
d_gene: .
CDR3aa: CAWSVSIWGEQYF
CDR3nt: TGTGCCTGGAGTGTTTCCATCTGGGGAGAGCAGTACTTC